The 9 T cell receptor beta chains below were found in one sample sequenced in a study of OX40 agonist ivuxolimab in advanced cancers. Clones were read by immunoSEQ multiplex PCR, and TCRdb kept only the in-frame ones, dropping some. Of 70,000 or so clones in the sample, more than 70% are singletons; the top ten hold around 0.73%. The sequencing used CD4+ or CD8+ T cells sorted from blood, collected in a trial of the OX40 agonist ivuxolimab. These receptors all come from an adult with an advanced solid tumor such as melanoma, head and neck, liver or kidney cancer.

The genes are TRBV6-6 and TRBJ2-3, with 9 nucleotides matching TRBD2. Germline CDR1 and CDR2: MNHNY and SVGAGI (reference sequence). CDR3 size: 14 residues. The V segment lost 4 bases and the J segment 4 bases; nucleotides outside the gene matches: 3. The DNA for the CDR3 is TGTGCCAGCAGTTTTAGCGGGAGCGCAGATACGCAGTATTTT. Protein sequence: CASSFSGSADTQYF.

This CDR3 is CASSLMGNRQETQYF. The CDR3 bases are TGTGCCAGCAGCTTAATGGGTAACAGACAAGAGACCCAGTACTTC. The chain recombines TRBV7-3 with TRBJ2-5; D gene unclear. The CDR3 contains 15 residues. Germline CDR1 reads SGHTA; CDR2 reads FQGTGA. Trimming cost V 1 base and J 2 bases, with 11 bases left between them.

CDR3 sequence reads: CASRTSGTGAGELFF. CDR3 coding DNA: TGTGCCAGCAGAACCTCCGGGACAGGGGCCGGGGAGCTGTTTTTT. The J gene is TRBJ2-2, the V gene TRBV28; the match to TRBD1 covers 10 bases. V dropped 6 bases and J dropped 6; count of bases not matched to a gene: 7. The CDR3 is 15 amino acids. Germline V gene data show CDR1 as MDHEN and CDR2 as SYDVKM.

The table lists this clone with a count of one. V is TRBV9 and J is TRBJ2-7; D is perhaps TRBD1 (6 bases). The V end lost 0 bases, the J end lost 6 bases, and 13 bases lay between the germline ends. The CDR3 consists of 14 residues. The germline gives CDR1 SGDLS, CDR2 YYNGEE. The CDR3 is CASSVGTAVGEQYF. The DNA for the CDR3 is TGTGCCAGCAGCGTAGGGACAGCAGTCGGCGAGCAGTACTTC. The whole variable domain, filled in from reference TRBV9 and TRBJ2-7, reads DSGVTQTPKHLITATGQRVTLRCSPRSGDLSVYWYQQSLDQGLQFLIQYYNGEERAKGNILERFSAQQFPDLHSELNLSSLELGDSALYFCASSVGTAVGEQYFGPGTRLTVT.

The chain combines TRBV6-6 with TRBJ2-7, with D possibly matching TRBD1 (5 bases). Trimming took 1 base from V and 1 from J, leaving 8 bases between them. The CDR3 sequence is 14 residues long. The germline CDR1 and CDR2 sequences are MNHNY and SVGAGI (reference sequence). The CDR3 reads CASSYYQGSYEQYF. CDR3 sequence (DNA): TGTGCCAGCAGTTACTACCAGGGTTCCTACGAGCAGTACTTC.

The J gene is TRBJ2-7, the V gene TRBV7-8; D possibly corresponds to TRBD2 (5 bases). The V gene lost 6 bases and the J gene lost 5 bases, with 17 bases spanning the gap. The germline CDR1 and CDR2 sequences are SGHVS and FQNEAQ. The CDR3 totals 14 residues. The DNA for the CDR3 is TGTGCCAGCAGACGGTCCCTCGAGGGAAACGAGCAGTACTTC. It yields the protein CASRRSLEGNEQYF.

V and J are TRBV29-1 and TRBJ2-1, with 16 bases fitting TRBD2. Germline V gives CDR1 SQVTM, CDR2 ANQGSEA. J was trimmed by 9 bases and V by 2 bases; bases with no gene match: 7. The CDR3 is 16 residues long. For the CDR3, the DNA is TGCAGCGTTGAATTGGGACTAGCGGGGGGGCGAGGTGAGCAGTTCTTC. This translates into CSVELGLAGGRGEQFF.

This clone was observed a single time. The V call is TRBV30, the J call TRBJ1-3; the match to TRBD1 covers 7 bases. The CDR3 is made up of 14 amino acids. V shed 1 base and J 4 bases; nucleotides not matched to a gene: 4. Per the germline V gene, CDR1 is GTSNPN and CDR2 is SVGIG (reference sequence). As DNA, the CDR3 is TGTGCCTGGAGTGAGACAGGGTTCGGAAACACCATATATTTT. Its translation: CAWSETGFGNTIYF.

This rearrangement joins TRBV15 to TRBJ2-5; D ambiguous. The CDR3 has 12 amino acids. V lost 3 bases and J lost 0, with 2 bases in between. Per the germline V gene, CDR1 is LNHNV and CDR2 is YYDKDF (reference sequence). CDR3 protein: CATSRDQETQYF. In DNA form, the CDR3 reads TGTGCCACCAGCAGGGACCAAGAGACCCAGTACTTC.